The 23 T cell receptor beta chains in this list originate from one sample, sequenced in a study of T-cell reconstitution after alpha-beta-depleted transplantation in children. Construction of the TCRbeta library involved unique molecular identifiers. TCRdb recomputed calls from the PCR reads with MiXCR, one row per CDR3 protein. The table has about a million distinct CDR3 sequences, roughly 31% seen once. Source: PBMCs, mostly from graft donor cells, taken 360 days after TCRalphabeta/CD19-depleted stem cell transplant. These receptors came from a boy younger than two who had a stem cell transplant for SCID, so the T cells may come from the graft donor.

The V call is TRBV20-1, the J call TRBJ2-3; weak D call: TRBD2 (5 bases). CDR3 size: 12 residues. Trimming removed 3 bases from V and 6 bases from J, with 10 bases in between. The germline V gene encodes CDR1 DFQATT and CDR2 SNEGSKA (reference sequence). The CDR3 coding sequence is TGCAGTGCTAGTAGCGCCAGGGATACGCAGTATTTT. This gives the protein CSASSARDTQYF.

The chain has TRBV6-1 and TRBJ1-2; 8 positions match TRBD1. Germline assignment: CDR1 MNHNS and CDR2 SASEGT. This CDR3 has 13 residues. The V segment lost 5 bases and the J segment 4 bases; nucleotides outside the gene matches: 3. In nucleotides, the CDR3 is TGTGCCAGCAGTAGGACAGGGACCTATGGCTACACCTTC. This sequence encodes CASSRTGTYGYTF.

This clonotype was counted between two and nine times. This sequence joins TRBV20-1 and TRBJ1-1; D is undetermined. V lost 6 bases to trimming and J lost 0 bases, with 20 bases between them. CDR3 length: 16 amino acids. Germline CDR1 reads DFQATT; CDR2 reads SNEGSKA (reference sequence). The CDR3 sequence: CSAPAKTLLLNTEAFF. The CDR3, as DNA: TGCAGTGCACCTGCTAAGACATTGTTATTGAACACTGAAGCTTTCTTT.

This clonotype came up a few times. In DNA form, the CDR3 reads TGTGCCACCAGCGGGGGGGTCGGTGAGCAGTTCTTC. Translated: CATSGGVGEQFF. The chain links TRBV15 to TRBJ2-1, with 7 bases identical to TRBD2. V dropped 5 bases and J dropped 9; count of bases not matched to a gene: 4. CDR1 is LNHNV, CDR2 YYDKDF, per germline (reference sequence). The CDR3 extends over 12 amino acids.

This chain uses TRBV6-1 with TRBJ1-1, with 7 bases identical to TRBD1. V was clipped by 7 bases and J by 4 bases; unmatched bases: 9. Looked up from germline, CDR1 is MNHNS and CDR2 is SASEGT. This CDR3 has 14 residues. The CDR3 spells CASNYRGRGTEAFF. CDR3 DNA: TGTGCCAGCAACTACAGGGGCCGGGGCACTGAAGCTTTCTTT.

This chain uses TRBV5-1 with TRBJ1-2, with a tentative D call TRBD1 (6 bases). This CDR3 is 14 amino acids long. V was trimmed by 4 bases and J by 2 bases, leaving 12 bases between them. CDR1 and CDR2 (germline): SGHRS, YFSETQ. CDR3 sequence (DNA): TGCGCCAGCAGCGTCCGGGACATCAACTATGGCTACACCTTC. The encoded protein is CASSVRDINYGYTF.

The rearrangement uses TRBV2 and TRBJ2-6; 7 positions match TRBD1. The CDR3 has 18 residues. Germline loops: CDR1 SNHLY, CDR2 FYNNEI. Losses at the gene ends were 3 bases for V and 0 bases for J; bases not matched to a gene: 8. CDR3 nucleotides: TGTGCCAGCAGTGAGGACAGGATGATTATCTCTGGGGCCAACGTCCTGACTTTC. Residues: CASSEDRMIISGANVLTF.

Only a few counts were recorded for this clonotype. CDR3 DNA sequence: TGTGCCAGCACCCCGGACTCTTACAATGAGCAGTTCTTC. Encoded protein: CASTPDSYNEQFF. This chain links TRBV12-3 or TRBV12-4 with TRBJ2-1; tentatively, D is TRBD2 (5 bases). This CDR3 is built from 13 residues. The V and J ends lost 7 bases and 4 bases respectively, with 11 bases between them.

V gene TRBV5-1 combines with J gene TRBJ2-5, with D possibly being TRBD2 (6 bases). The CDR3 extends over 12 amino acids. The V gene lost 8 bases and the J gene lost 5 bases, with 13 bases spanning the gap. CDR1 and CDR2 (germline): SGHRS, YFSETQ. The CDR3 DNA reads as TGCGCCAGTCATATGGGGAGGGAGACCCAGTACTTC. It codes for CASHMGRETQYF.

V usage is TRBV2 and J usage is TRBJ2-2; TRBD1 aligns across 9 bases. After removal of 6 bases from V and 6 bases from J, the junction contained 8 bases not matched to a gene. The germline gives CDR1 SNHLY, CDR2 FYNNEI. The CDR3 covers 15 residues. The CDR3 DNA sequence: TGTGCCAGCAGCGCCGACAGGGGGACCGCCGGGGAGCTGTTTTTT. It yields the protein CASSADRGTAGELFF.

V gene TRBV6-2 or TRBV6-3 combines with J gene TRBJ2-4, with 8 nucleotides matching TRBD1. The germline V gene encodes CDR1 MNHEY and CDR2 SVGEGT. V was pared by 2 bases and J by 0 bases, with 6 bases of the junction left unmatched. The CDR3 consists of 17 residues. The CDR3, as DNA: TGTGCCAGCAGTTACGGGACAGGAAATCTAGCCAAAAACATTCAGTACTTC. Its translation: CASSYGTGNLAKNIQYF.

J is TRBJ2-1 and V is TRBV5-1; a weak D match, TRBD1 (5 bases). CDR3 length equals 15 residues. The germline V gene encodes CDR1 SGHRS and CDR2 YFSETQ. The V end was cut by 1 base, the J end by 1 base, with 9 bases between. CDR3 region: CASSLTAGSYNEQFF. CDR3 DNA: TGCGCCAGCAGCTTGACAGCAGGGTCCTACAATGAGCAGTTCTTC.

CDR3 sequence (DNA): TGTGCCAGCAGTCGACTTACCCAGAGGGAGACAGATACGCAGTATTTT. Its translation is CASSRLTQRETDTQYF. J is TRBJ2-3 and V is TRBV2; TRBD2 might be the D (5 bases). The CDR3 is made up of 16 amino acids. Trimming cost V 5 bases and J 3 bases, with 18 bases left between them. CDR1 and CDR2 (germline): SNHLY, FYNNEI.

This sequence joins TRBV10-3 and TRBJ2-3; tentatively, D is TRBD2 (6 bases). The CDR3 length is 15 residues. Trimming took 4 bases from V and 8 from J, leaving 19 bases between them. The V gene's germline CDR1 is ENHRY and CDR2 SYGVKD. The DNA of the CDR3 is TGTGCCATCAGTGGCGCTCGGGACTCGGTGGGTACGCAGTATTTT. Translating it yields CAISGARDSVGTQYF.

This clonotype showed up just a few times. The rearrangement joins TRBV24-1 to TRBJ2-5; D may be TRBD1 (6 bases). Germline CDR1 KGHDR, CDR2 SFDVKD. V was cut by 3 bases and J by 6 bases, with 25 bases left in between. The CDR3 is 18 amino acids. In DNA, the CDR3 is TGTGCCACCAGTGATCACCCCCCCAGGGGTATAGGGAAAAAGACCCAGTACTTC. It encodes CATSDHPPRGIGKKTQYF.

This clonotype was detected ten times or more. The V call is TRBV7-7, the J call TRBJ2-2; possibly TRBD1 for D (5 bases). The CDR3 extends over 13 amino acids. Germline lookup yields CDR1 SSHAT and CDR2 FNYEAQ (reference sequence). Deletions cut 5 bases from V and 1 base from J, with 5 bases between. CDR3 protein: CASSQGNTGELFF. For the CDR3, the DNA is TGTGCCAGCAGCCAGGGGAACACCGGGGAGCTGTTTTTT.

The CDR3 DNA sequence: TGCAGTGCTAGCCCCAGGACTAGCGGGGGTCTTTCCTACGAGCAGTACTTC. This codes for CSASPRTSGGLSYEQYF. The V gene is TRBV20-1, the J gene TRBJ2-7; 13 bases are shared with TRBD2. V was pared by 3 bases and J by 1 base, with 9 bases of the junction left unmatched. The germline CDR1 and CDR2 sequences are DFQATT and SNEGSKA (reference sequence). The CDR3 is 17 residues long.

CDR3 residues: CASSQEGLAQYF. Here the CDR3 DNA reads TGTGCCAGCAGCCAAGAGGGACTAGCGCAGTACTTC. The V call is TRBV3-1, the J call TRBJ2-7; 9 bases map to TRBD2. The CDR3 is made up of 12 amino acids. Germline CDR1 is LGHDT and CDR2 is YNNKEL (reference sequence). J lost 9 bases, V lost 0 bases, and 0 bases had no gene match.

The table lists this clonotype with a few counts. The chain combines TRBV27 with TRBJ2-1; 16 bases match TRBD2. CDR3 length: 17 residues. From germline, CDR1 is MNHEY and CDR2 SMNVEV (reference sequence). Unmatched junction bases numbered 7, after V lost 4 bases and J lost 7 bases. The CDR3 DNA sequence: TGTGCCAGCAGTTCAACGGCGGGACTAGCGGGGGGGAATGAGCAGTTCTTC. Protein sequence: CASSSTAGLAGGNEQFF.

J is TRBJ1-5 and V is TRBV7-8, with D tentatively TRBD1 (5 bases). Between the trimmed V and J ends, which lost 0 bases and 6 bases, there was a span of 12 bases. Germline lookup yields CDR1 SGHVS and CDR2 FQNEAQ. The CDR3 consists of 15 residues. The CDR3 DNA follows: TGTGCCAGCAGCTTAGCGGGGGTCCCCGGTCAGCCCCAGCATTTT. It yields the protein CASSLAGVPGQPQHF. The full variable domain, rest sourced from reference TRBV7-8 and TRBJ1-5, is GAGVSQSPRYKVAKRGQDVALRCDPISGHVSLFWYQQALGQGPEFLTYFQNEAQLDKSGLPSDRFFAERPEGSVSTLKIQRTQQEDSAVYLCASSLAGVPGQPQHFGDGTRLSIL.

This clonotype showed up many times. The rearrangement joins TRBV12-3 or TRBV12-4 to TRBJ2-1; 12 positions match TRBD2. The CDR3 length is 15 residues. V shed 3 bases and J 6 bases; nucleotides not matched to a gene: 3. This CDR3 reads CASSLGLAGSNEQFF. The CDR3 bases are TGTGCCAGCAGTTTGGGACTAGCGGGTTCCAATGAGCAGTTCTTC.

The rearrangement links TRBV2 to TRBJ1-2; the match to TRBD1 covers 8 bases. V was clipped by 8 bases and J by 5 bases; unmatched bases: 25. Germline V lookup: CDR1 SNHLY, CDR2 FYNNEI. This CDR3 contains 19 residues. CDR3 protein: CASCLVLPNTRQGKYGYTF. DNA of the CDR3: TGTGCCAGCTGTTTGGTCCTCCCAAATACTCGACAGGGGAAGTATGGCTACACCTTC.

The chain couples TRBV4-1 to TRBJ2-5; 10 bases are a match to TRBD2. The germline V gene has CDR1 MGHRA and CDR2 YSYEKL. Trimming cost V 2 bases and J 2 bases; bases outside gene matches: 8. This CDR3 has 17 residues. The CDR3 sequence is CASSQHSSGGAQETQYF. Here the CDR3 DNA reads TGCGCCAGCAGCCAACATTCTAGCGGGGGTGCTCAAGAGACCCAGTACTTC.